Given below is one TCR beta chain in context. The data derive from a study of blood T cell repertoires in COVID-19. Study-level background: The United States, Italy and Spain were the sources of the acute and convalescent COVID-19 samples. PBMCs, B-cell-depleted T cells, or T cells were the source of the cDNA or gDNA that made up the material.

V lost 4 bases to trimming and J lost 4 bases; unmatched junction nucleotides: 8. The CDR3 is 15 residues long. Germline V gives CDR1 LNHDA, CDR2 SQIVND (reference sequence). Per the study methods: Reference gene primer amplification in the assay estimated nucleated cell counts. Using immunoSEQ multiplex PCR, the repertoire was profiled, and TCRdb retains in-frame clones only, with some absent. V and J calls and clone size follow that table, whereas D and trimming were derived from the DNA. The table shows roughly 87,000 clones, with about nine tenths occurring only once. V gene TRBV19 combines with J gene TRBJ1-2, with 8 positions matching TRBD1. The sequenced sample was peripheral blood. The TCR originated in a man between 60 and 75 years old with acute or convalescent COVID-19. CDR3: CASSTTGVSGYGYTF. The CDR3 DNA follows: TGTGCCAGTAGTACGACAGGGGTCTCAGGCTATGGCTACACCTTC.